The 17 T cell receptor beta chains listed next were all sequenced from one sample in a study of T cells in Graves' hyperthyroidism and ophthalmopathy. RNA transcripts gave rise to amplified TCR beta CDR3 regions. RT-PCR in the first round (using the HTBI primer set) targeted the TCR CDR3. TCRdb re-called the multiplex PCR reads through MiXCR, storing one row per CDR3 protein. The sample has hundreds of thousands of distinct CDR3 sequences; 13% are singletons. Source material: blood. Receptors were obtained from a woman aged 18 to 35 with Graves' hyperthyroidism.

This clonotype was picked up many times. The V gene is TRBV7-8, the J gene TRBJ1-6; D possibly corresponds to TRBD1 (5 bases). Germline V gives CDR1 SGHVS, CDR2 FQNEAQ. Trimming stripped 6 bases from V and 4 bases from J, with 16 bases between. The CDR3 loop spans 16 amino acids. The CDR3 loop is CASRRGPRSYNSPLHF. In nucleotides, the CDR3 is TGTGCCAGCAGACGGGGACCGAGGTCGTATAATTCACCCCTCCACTTT.

This clonotype was seen many times. This rearrangement joins TRBV12-3 or TRBV12-4 to TRBJ1-2; TRBD1 aligns across 8 bases. After removal of 6 bases from V and 5 bases from J, the junction contained 11 bases not matched to a gene. This CDR3 comprises 15 residues. The CDR3 spells CASRTLRTGPYGYTF. In nucleotides, the CDR3 is TGTGCCAGCAGGACACTCCGGACAGGGCCTTATGGCTACACCTTC.

This clonotype showed up many times. The genes are TRBV20-1 and TRBJ1-1; unclear D gene. In germline, CDR1 is DFQATT, CDR2 SNEGSKA (reference sequence). The V gene lost 1 base and the J gene lost 5 bases, with 17 bases spanning the gap. The CDR3 is 15 residues long. This CDR3 is CSARGEDAVITEAFF. DNA for the CDR3: TGCAGTGCTAGAGGCGAGGACGCGGTTATAACTGAAGCTTTCTTT.

The chain recombines TRBV5-4 with TRBJ1-2; 8 nucleotides align to TRBD1. CDR3 length: 16 residues. Germline V gives CDR1 SGHNT, CDR2 YYREEE (reference sequence). V shed 1 base, J shed 2 bases, and the junction held 7 bases outside the gene matches. The CDR3 DNA sequence: TGTGCCAGCAGCTTGTTCGGGACAGGTCAGAACTATGGCTACACCTTC. This encodes CASSLFGTGQNYGYTF.

This clonotype was counted many times. This rearrangement joins TRBV27 to TRBJ2-7; no firm D call. Germline CDR1 and CDR2: MNHEY and SMNVEV (reference sequence). V was shortened by 4 bases and J by 5 bases, with 18 bases between the two germline ends. The CDR3 sequence is 15 residues long. CDR3 sequence reads: CASSSLRQWTNEQYF. CDR3 bases: TGTGCCAGCAGTTCCCTCCGTCAATGGACCAACGAGCAGTACTTC.

This clonotype was observed a few times. The genes are TRBV24-1 and TRBJ2-1; no clear D. Trimming pared 4 bases from V and 1 base from J, leaving 10 bases between. CDR3 size: 15 residues. Germline V gene lookup returns CDR1 KGHDR and CDR2 SFDVKD. CDR3 nucleotides: TGTGCCACCAGTGAACCGGGCCTATCCTACAATGAGCAGTTCTTC. As protein: CATSEPGLSYNEQFF.

This clonotype was seen ten or more times. The genes are TRBV7-2 and TRBJ2-3, with a tentative D call TRBD2 (5 bases). The CDR3 loop spans 15 amino acids. Germline-derived CDR1 and CDR2 are SGHTA and FQGNSA. Trimming removed 5 bases from V and 2 bases from J, with 14 bases in between. In nucleotides, the CDR3 is TGTGCCAGCAGCCGCCGGGATACGGACACAGATACGCAGTATTTT. Translating it yields CASSRRDTDTDTQYF.

This clonotype was observed many times. V is TRBV29-1 and J is TRBJ1-2; no definite D call. Trimming stripped 3 bases from V and 4 bases from J, with 9 bases between. The CDR3 is made up of 12 amino acids. The germline V gene has CDR1 SQVTM and CDR2 ANQGSEA. The CDR3 reads CSVDLLFYGYTF. The CDR3 DNA reads TGCAGCGTTGATCTACTCTTCTATGGCTACACCTTC.

With regard to this clonotype: This may be a read error: a much more frequent sequence differs by one nucleotide. The chain links TRBV14 to TRBJ1-1; TRBD1 agrees at 7 bases. V lost 8 bases and J lost 0; bases outside the gene matches: 12. The CDR3 covers 16 residues. Germline lookup yields CDR1 SGHDN and CDR2 FVKESK. CDR3 loop: CASGLHRGPMNTEAFF. In nucleotides, the CDR3 is TGTGCCAGCGGCCTTCACAGGGGCCCCATGAACACTGAAGCTTTCTTT. Together with reference TRBV14 and TRBJ1-1, the CDR3 gives the full variable domain: EAGVTQFPSHSVIEKGQTVTLRCDPISGHDNLYWYRRVMGKEIKFLLHFVKESKQDESGMPNNRFLAERTGGTYSTLKVQPAELEDSGVYFCASGLHRGPMNTEAFFGQGTRLTVV.

This clonotype was counted many times. The chain carries TRBV2 and TRBJ1-5, with D perhaps TRBD1 (6 bases). V gave up 9 bases and J gave up 5 bases, with 14 bases separating them. CDR1 SNHLY and CDR2 FYNNEI come from the germline V gene. This CDR3 contains 13 residues. The CDR3 nucleotides read TGTGCCAGTGGGGGGGACACTGATCAGCCCCAGCATTTT. Encoded protein: CASGGDTDQPQHF.

This clonotype has more than one count but fewer than ten. The chain recombines TRBV20-1 with TRBJ1-5; D may be TRBD1 (5 bases). Germline values: CDR1 DFQATT, CDR2 SNEGSKA (reference sequence). CDR3 size: 14 residues. V was clipped by 0 bases and J by 9 bases, with 15 bases between them. CDR3 loop: CSARDRQGAGPQHF. Here the CDR3 DNA reads TGCAGTGCTAGAGATCGGCAGGGAGCGGGGCCCCAGCATTTT.

This clonotype came up many times. As DNA, the CDR3 is TGTGCCAGCAGCCAGAGCTCCGGCAATCAGCCCCAGCATTTT. It yields the protein CASSQSSGNQPQHF. The gene calls are TRBV3-1 and TRBJ1-5; D uncertain. This CDR3 has 14 residues. Trimming removed 3 bases from V and 2 bases from J, with 8 bases in between. Per germline, CDR1 LGHDT and CDR2 YNNKEL (reference sequence).

This chain links TRBV6-1 with TRBJ2-2, with 8 bases that match TRBD1. Per the germline V gene, CDR1 is MNHNS and CDR2 is SASEGT. This CDR3 contains 15 residues. After removal of 6 bases from V and 1 base from J, the junction contained 4 bases not matched to a gene. The CDR3, as DNA: TGTGCCAGCAGGACAGGGGTTTGGAACACCGGGGAGCTGTTTTTT. Translating it yields CASRTGVWNTGELFF.

This clonotype was counted only a few times. V usage is TRBV11-1 and J usage is TRBJ2-4, with TRBD1 as a possible D gene (5 bases). Germline V lookup: CDR1 SGHAT, CDR2 FQDESV (reference sequence). Trimming cost V 5 bases and J 5 bases, with 10 bases left between them. CDR3 size: 13 residues. The CDR3 coding sequence is TGTGCCAGCAGCACCCGCAGGGAAAACATTCAGTACTTC. Its protein is CASSTRRENIQYF.

In its sample, this clonotype was seen many times. The rearrangement uses TRBV29-1 and TRBJ1-1, with a tentative D call TRBD1 (6 bases). Germline CDR1 and CDR2: SQVTM and ANQGSEA. The CDR3 consists of 14 residues. V shed 4 bases and J shed 3 bases, with 15 bases lying between them. The CDR3 nucleotides are TGCAGCGTTGCGGCCCCGAGGGGGTACACTGAAGCTTTCTTT. Translation: CSVAAPRGYTEAFF.

The sample holds many counts of this clonotype. The chain combines TRBV2 with TRBJ2-5; 7 positions match TRBD1. The CDR3 is 14 residues long. Germline CDR1 SNHLY, CDR2 FYNNEI. J was trimmed by 2 bases and V by 3 bases; bases with no gene match: 3. CDR3 protein: CASSEGRGQETQYF. The CDR3, as DNA: TGTGCCAGCAGTGAGGGCAGGGGGCAAGAGACCCAGTACTTC.

This clonotype was counted many times. The chain is built from TRBV9 and TRBJ1-2, with 8 bases that match TRBD1. Germline trimming cut 0 bases from V and 2 bases from J; bases unmatched to any gene: 6. This CDR3 has 16 residues. Germline loops: CDR1 SGDLS, CDR2 YYNGEE. The DNA for the CDR3 is TGTGCCAGCAGCGTAGCTACGGACAGGGAGAACTATGGCTACACCTTC. Encoded protein: CASSVATDRENYGYTF.